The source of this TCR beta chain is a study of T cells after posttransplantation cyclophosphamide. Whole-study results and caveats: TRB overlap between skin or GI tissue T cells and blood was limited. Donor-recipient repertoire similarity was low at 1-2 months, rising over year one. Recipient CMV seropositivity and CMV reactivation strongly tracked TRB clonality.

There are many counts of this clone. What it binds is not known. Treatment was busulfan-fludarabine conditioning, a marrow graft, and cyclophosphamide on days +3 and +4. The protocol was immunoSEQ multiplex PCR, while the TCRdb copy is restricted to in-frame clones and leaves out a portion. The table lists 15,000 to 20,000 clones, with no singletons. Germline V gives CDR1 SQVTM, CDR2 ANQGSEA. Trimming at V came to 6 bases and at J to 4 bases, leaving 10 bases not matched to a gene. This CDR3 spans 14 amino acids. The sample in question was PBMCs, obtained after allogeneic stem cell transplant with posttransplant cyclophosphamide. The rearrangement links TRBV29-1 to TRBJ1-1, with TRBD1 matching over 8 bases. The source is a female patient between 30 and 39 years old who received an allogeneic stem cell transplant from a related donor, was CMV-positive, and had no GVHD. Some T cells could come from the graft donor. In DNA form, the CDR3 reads TGCAGCGTGGCCACAGGGGGGACGTTCACTGAAGCTTTCTTT. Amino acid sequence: CSVATGGTFTEAFF.